The clone carrying this T cell receptor (beta chain) has a handful of counts. Original data processing: Estimation of nucleated cell counts relied on the amplification of reference gene primers. The data were produced by immunoSEQ multiplex PCR, yet TCRdb's version contains in-frame clones alone and is incomplete. That table is the source of V, J and clone size, and D and trimming were worked out from the DNA. The profile shows around 160,000 clones, around 80% of them singletons. This sample is part of a study of blood T cell repertoires in COVID-19. Whole-study context: Both acute and convalescent COVID-19 samples were obtained from the United States, Italy and Spain. T cells, B-cell-depleted T cells, or PBMCs provided the cDNA or gDNA that served as material.

Germline CDR1 is SNHLY and CDR2 is FYNNEI. The length of the CDR3 is 15 residues. V trimming: 3 bases; J trimming: 2 bases; junction bases outside the gene matches: 3. The source of this sequence is a human donor with acute or convalescent COVID-19. The donor label of this sample is uncertain. The sequencing input was peripheral blood. This sequence joins TRBV2 and TRBJ2-5, with 10 bases lining up with TRBD2. The CDR3 DNA is TGTGCCAGCAGTGAGTTGGGACTAGCGCAAGAGACCCAGTACTTC. It is translated as CASSELGLAQETQYF.